The clone carrying this TCR beta chain was seen many times. Sample-barcoded 5' priming and a J-beta primer mix drove a second PCR of about 6 to 11 cycles. Every individual sample yielded 3 million or more paired-end reads (each containing CDR3). In TCRdb, the 5' RACE reads were re-called with MiXCR into one record per CDR3 protein. The table has about 930,000 distinct CDR3 sequences, about 29% seen once. This sample is drawn from a study of blood T cells in healthy people across ages. The CDR3 sequence is 18 residues long. CDR1 and CDR2 (germline): SGHDN, FVKESK. V lost 1 base and J 0 bases, leaving 16 bases between the germline ends. The same data also contributed to another study, on T cells of mothers and their children.

This TCR came from a woman aged 40 to 49 in good health. This chain links TRBV14 with TRBJ2-1, with TRBD1 as a possible D gene (6 bases). The sample comprised blood. CDR3 sequence (DNA): TGTGCCAGCAGCCAAGTCGGGCAGGGGATAAGCTCCTACAATGAGCAGTTCTTC. Amino acids: CASSQVGQGISSYNEQFF. Using reference TRBV14 and TRBJ2-1 for the parts outside the CDR3, the full variable domain is EAGVTQFPSHSVIEKGQTVTLRCDPISGHDNLYWYRRVMGKEIKFLLHFVKESKQDESGMPNNRFLAERTGGTYSTLKVQPAELEDSGVYFCASSQVGQGISSYNEQFFGPGTRLTVL.